This T cell receptor (beta chain) is drawn from a study of molecular identifiers for immune sequencing clone quantification (dated by TCRdb to the late 2010s). For context, the study as a whole: For a replicate experiment, RNA from about 21,000 or 97,000 naive CD8 T cells was divided into five aliquots, of which four were sequenced. The study was a methods study using CD8 T cells to benchmark molecular-identifier clustering-based TCR repertoire sequencing (MIDCIRS) and TCR RNA copy counting. Beyond this particular receptor, the publication reports: Modeling estimated 2.5 to 3.5 recovered TCR RNA copies per cell, compared with approximately 10 by digital PCR, which implies 30% to 35% capture efficiency. Without barcode sub-clustering, chimeric consensus sequences inflated TCR diversity; chimeras reached as high as 47%. Highly expanded clone sizes could be underestimated if identical TCR molecules share a barcode. Spiked-in Jurkat TCR RNA (10 copies' worth), which is not part of the donor repertoire, was contained in the naive libraries. Spiked-in Jurkat TCR RNA equivalent to a single cell was reported to be detectable even among 850,000 to 1,000,000 naive CD8 T cells. In CMV-specific effector cells, clones with more than 20 RNA copies contained over 97% of molecules, whereas in naive cells such clones contained under 1% of molecules.

Libraries of naive CD8 T cells were built from anywhere between about 18,000 and 1,000,000 sorted cells, with 10%, 30% or 50% of the purified RNA used. Naive CD8 T cells, defined as CD8+CD4-CCR7+CD45RA+, were FACS-sorted into RLT Plus buffer on a BD FACSAria II. To test detection sensitivity, Jurkat RNA equivalent to more than 9 TCR copies was spiked into samples of about 19,000-1,100,000 naive CD8 T cells. CD8 T cells were enriched using RosetteSep CD8+ T Cell Enrichment Cocktail and Ficoll-Paque, and the enriched cells then underwent ACK red cell lysis. Library prep was done by PCR. The reads were generated on a NextSeq 500. Preparation of bulk TCR libraries followed a previously described approach, with the TCR primers listed in Table S5. The Qiagen AllPrep DNA/RNA kit was used to purify total RNA. Before analysis, reads from multiple sequencing runs of the same library were pooled. As for the original processing: Reads were retained only if an exact TCR constant sequence was present, and the retained reads were trimmed to 150 nt and grouped according to their 12-nt molecular barcodes. Within each barcode group, reads were sub-clustered at a 15% Levenshtein threshold, and quality-weighted consensus sequences were built per RNA molecule. Non-functional sequences were discarded, and so were lower-count sequences lying one edit away from another sequence. Barcode sub-clusters with fewer than 20% of the maximum read count were removed, based on fitting two negative binomial distributions. Through fastp at Q25 and MiXCR, TCRdb rebuilt clones from the public reads, retaining in-frame beta chains. Entries that share a CDR3 protein sequence are merged under the most common genes and DNA. The V and J calls and clone size are TCRdb's, not the authors'. This sample is represented by approximately 500,000 distinct CDR3 sequences; under 30% of them were singletons. The ten largest clones take up about 0.75% of the sample.

The germline V gene specifies SGHRS as CDR1 and YFSETQ as CDR2. The CDR3 goes from the cysteine to the phenylalanine over 15 residues. Of all the DNA, just the CDR3 is kept, 45 bases in frame from base 1. Unmatched junction bases come to 9, with V trimmed by 4 bases and J by 3 bases. This clonotype was seen many times. Its specific antigen is unknown. Nothing much larger sits one base from this clone, and base qualities are not available. The sequenced sample was naive CD8+ T cells from blood, with Jurkat cell RNA spiked in. The sample's cell subset or site, from its label and the paper: FACS-sorted CD8+CD4-CCR7+CD45RA+ naive T cells. The V and J genes are TRBV5-1 and TRBJ1-1; TRBD1 fits 7 bases in the junction. The receptor's source is a human donor in good health. Some libraries in this study had Jurkat cell RNA spiked in. The DNA reads TGCGCCAGCAGCAAGAGGACAGGCCTTGACACTGAAGCTTTCTTT. Its coded protein is CASSKRTGLDTEAFF.